One sample yielded the 28 T cell receptor beta chains listed below, sequenced in a study of T cell repertoires in cytomegalovirus infection. These receptors have no identified antigens. A single record per CDR3 protein comes from TCRdb applying MiXCR to the reads. The table shows roughly 78,000 distinct CDR3 sequences, with approximately 42% occurring only once. The sample consisted of CD8+ T cells from cultured PBMCs, taken from culture after CMV antigen stimulation. These TCRs come from a human donor in good health (CMV status not recorded). Some clones in this sample may be carry-over from other donors' samples.

The rearrangement links TRBV29-1 to TRBJ2-5; D remains ambiguous. The CDR3 sequence is 14 residues long. Looked up from germline, CDR1 is SQVTM and CDR2 is ANQGSEA. Trimming stripped 7 bases from V and 1 base from J, with 16 bases between. CDR3 in amino acids: CSADKELGQETQYF. CDR3 nucleotides: TGCAGCGCCGACAAAGAGCTTGGCCAAGAGACCCAGTACTTC.

The gene calls are TRBV20-1 and TRBJ2-5; TRBD2 matches 10 bases. Trimming at V came to 4 bases and at J to 7 bases, leaving 12 bases not matched to a gene. The CDR3 has 15 amino acids. From germline, CDR1 is DFQATT and CDR2 SNEGSKA (reference sequence). The CDR3: CSATPAGGDAGTQYF. The CDR3 coding sequence is TGCAGTGCTACCCCAGCGGGGGGGGATGCGGGGACCCAGTACTTC.

The genes are TRBV3-1 and TRBJ1-4, with D possibly TRBD1 on 5 matching bases. The CDR3 is 13 amino acids. The V gene lost 6 bases and the J gene lost 8 bases, with 13 bases spanning the gap. Germline CDR1 is LGHDT and CDR2 is YNNKEL (reference sequence). As DNA, the CDR3 is TGTGCCAGCAGAACAGGTTATGAAGAAAAACTGTTTTTT. Encoded protein: CASRTGYEEKLFF.

This clonotype came up a few times. V usage is TRBV19 and J usage is TRBJ2-7, with TRBD2 matching 11 bases. From germline, CDR1 is LNHDA and CDR2 SQIVND (reference sequence). V shed 1 base, J shed 6 bases, and the junction held 2 bases outside the gene matches. This CDR3 contains 14 residues. The CDR3 loop reads CASSIVGTSGEQYF. The DNA for the CDR3 is TGTGCCAGTAGTATAGTTGGGACTAGCGGCGAGCAGTACTTC.

The rearrangement uses TRBV20-1 and TRBJ1-1; D may be TRBD1 (6 bases). Trimming took off 6 bases at V and 0 bases at J, with 14 bases between the two ends. Germline assignment: CDR1 DFQATT and CDR2 SNEGSKA (reference sequence). There are 14 residues in the CDR3. The CDR3 here is CSAGRQAVNTEAFF. The DNA for the CDR3 is TGCAGTGCGGGGAGACAGGCCGTGAACACTGAAGCTTTCTTT.

There are a few counts of this clonotype. The chain employs TRBV6-6 and TRBJ2-5; D may be TRBD2 (5 bases). The CDR3 consists of 14 residues. The germline V and J ends were trimmed by 0 bases and 5 bases, with 10 bases remaining between them. Germline-derived CDR1 and CDR2 are MNHNY and SVGAGI (reference sequence). This chain's CDR3 is CASSYSGWRETQYF. As DNA, the CDR3 is TGTGCCAGCAGTTACTCAGGGTGGAGGGAGACCCAGTACTTC.

This clonotype was counted once. The chain recombines TRBV12-5 with TRBJ2-1; D remains unclear. The CDR3 is 11 residues long. V was pared by 9 bases and J by 5 bases, with 8 bases between. CDR1 LGHNT and CDR2 FRNRAP come from the germline V gene. CDR3 sequence: CASERDNEQFF. The CDR3 DNA sequence: TGTGCTAGCGAACGGGACAATGAGCAGTTCTTC.

This clonotype was seen only once. One end of the junction does not line up with germline, which may come from a read error. The chain employs TRBV15 and TRBJ1-1; 7 nucleotides align to TRBD1. CDR1 is LNHNV, CDR2 YYDKDF, per germline (reference sequence). This CDR3 spans 14 amino acids. The CDR3 nucleotides read TGTGCCACCAGCAGAGATTGGGGACAGAGGGAAGATTTCTTT. Protein sequence: CATSRDWGQREDFF.

In its sample, this clonotype was seen a few times. The chain employs TRBV9 and TRBJ2-3; weak D call: TRBD1 (5 bases). This CDR3 has 15 amino acids. Trimming shortened V by 0 bases and J by 6 bases, and 14 bases separated the two germline ends. The germline V gene encodes CDR1 SGDLS and CDR2 YYNGEE. CDR3 protein: CASSVEGAQGDTQYF. For the CDR3, the DNA is TGTGCCAGCAGCGTAGAAGGGGCCCAAGGGGATACGCAGTATTTT. The whole variable domain, remainder taken from reference TRBV9 and TRBJ2-3, is DSGVTQTPKHLITATGQRVTLRCSPRSGDLSVYWYQQSLDQGLQFLIQYYNGEERAKGNILERFSAQQFPDLHSELNLSSLELGDSALYFCASSVEGAQGDTQYFGPGTRLTVL.

This clonotype was found a few times. One end of the junction fails to match germline, which may point to a read error. This sequence joins TRBV7-8 and TRBJ2-1; 13 positions agree with TRBD2. The CDR3 consists of 15 residues. The germline CDR1 and CDR2 sequences are SGHVS and FQNEAQ. The DNA for the CDR3 is TGTGCCAGCAGCTTAGCGTCCACTAGCGGGGGGGATCGGGTCTTC. Protein: CASSLASTSGGDRVF.

The chain carries TRBV6-2 or TRBV6-3 and TRBJ2-1, with D uncertain. Looked up from germline, CDR1 is MNHEY and CDR2 is SVGEGT. This CDR3 contains 14 residues. The V end lost 3 bases, the J end lost 0 bases, and 6 bases lay between the germline ends. This CDR3 is CASSYTFSYNEQFF. The CDR3 nucleotides are TGTGCCAGCAGTTATACCTTCTCCTACAATGAGCAGTTCTTC.

The chain recombines TRBV6-6 with TRBJ2-3, with 7 bases that match TRBD2. Germline V gives CDR1 MNHNY, CDR2 SVGAGI (reference sequence). Unmatched junction bases numbered 15, after V lost 4 bases and J lost 5 bases. The CDR3 covers 17 residues. The DNA for the CDR3 is TGTGCCAGCAGTTCCCCACCATTTGCGGGGGAGGTAGATACGCAGTATTTT. As protein: CASSSPPFAGEVDTQYF.

V and J are TRBV7-8 and TRBJ2-1, with TRBD1 matching over 9 bases. J was trimmed by 5 bases and V by 5 bases; bases with no gene match: 7. The CDR3 covers 15 residues. From germline, CDR1 is SGHVS and CDR2 FQNEAQ. The CDR3 region is CASSLRGQGDNEQFF. The CDR3, as DNA: TGTGCCAGCAGCCTCCGGGGACAGGGCGACAATGAGCAGTTCTTC.

The chain uses TRBV12-3 or TRBV12-4 and TRBJ2-3, with 11 nucleotides matching TRBD1. The CDR3 loop spans 17 amino acids. With 2 bases clipped from V and 1 base from J, the junction kept 5 bases outside the gene matches. CDR3 amino acids: CASSLWTGGSGTDTQYF. The CDR3 nucleotides are TGTGCCAGCAGTTTATGGACAGGGGGCTCGGGCACAGATACGCAGTATTTT.

This clonotype has a handful of counts. The rearrangement uses TRBV29-1 and TRBJ2-3; TRBD1 matches at 7 bases. Unmatched junction bases numbered 6, after V lost 7 bases and J lost 2 bases. In germline, CDR1 is SQVTM, CDR2 ANQGSEA. The length of the CDR3 is 13 residues. The chain's CDR3 is CSAGTASTDTQYF. The CDR3 DNA sequence: TGCAGCGCCGGGACAGCGTCCACAGATACGCAGTATTTT.

In this sample, this clonotype turned up a few times. J is TRBJ2-3 and V is TRBV7-6; a possible D gene is TRBD1 (6 bases). The CDR3 is 14 amino acids. Germline CDR1 is SGHVS and CDR2 is FNYEAQ. V lost 7 bases and J 3 bases, leaving 14 bases between the germline ends. CDR3 DNA: TGTGCCAGCATCCCCAGGGGTGGAACAGATACGCAGTATTTT. This encodes CASIPRGGTDTQYF.

This clonotype was recorded a few times. J is TRBJ2-1 and V is TRBV7-6; no firm D call. The CDR3 has 13 amino acids. Germline V gene data show CDR1 as SGHVS and CDR2 as FNYEAQ. The ends were cut back, 6 bases at V and 10 bases at J, with 16 bases in the middle. This CDR3 reads CASSSLWRGEQFF. CDR3 bases: TGTGCCAGCAGTTCCCTTTGGAGAGGCGAGCAGTTCTTC.

This clonotype is a singleton in its sample. This chain connects TRBV6-1 to TRBJ2-1, with D possibly TRBD2 on 6 matching bases. The germline gives CDR1 MNHNS, CDR2 SASEGT. V was cut by 4 bases and J by 4 bases, with 14 bases left in between. This CDR3 is built from 15 residues. Written as DNA, the CDR3 is TGTGCCAGCAGTGTCATTCGCGGGGCTTACAATGAGCAGTTCTTC. It specifies CASSVIRGAYNEQFF.

The sample holds one count of this clonotype. The J gene is TRBJ2-7, the V gene TRBV7-9; D is uncertain. The CDR3 is 14 residues long. CDR1 and CDR2 (germline): SEHNR, FQNEAQ (reference sequence). Trimming left V 1 base short and J 3 bases short, with 10 bases between. This CDR3 is CASSLGSILYEQYF. The CDR3 DNA reads TGTGCCAGCAGCTTAGGGTCAATCCTCTACGAGCAGTACTTC.

This rearrangement joins TRBV2 to TRBJ1-4; D is perhaps TRBD1 (6 bases). Germline V gene sequence: CDR1 SNHLY, CDR2 FYNNEI. The germline V and J ends were trimmed by 5 bases and 13 bases, with 14 bases remaining between them. CDR3 length: 12 residues. CDR3 coding DNA: TGTGCCAGCAGTCAGACAGGAAATACACTGTTTTTT. This gives the protein CASSQTGNTLFF.

The genes are TRBV5-1 and TRBJ1-2; 7 nucleotides align to TRBD1. CDR1 is SGHRS and CDR2 is YFSETQ in the germline V gene. The CDR3 runs to 17 residues. With V trimmed by 3 bases and J by 4 bases, 15 bases remained unmatched. CDR3 bases: TGCGCCAGCAGCTGGGGGACAGAACCTTTGAACTTCTATGGCTACACCTTC. Translating it yields CASSWGTEPLNFYGYTF.

The chain combines TRBV20-1 with TRBJ1-4, with TRBD1 matching over 9 bases. CDR3 length: 14 residues. Trimming took 6 bases from V and 8 from J; bases not matched to a gene: 10. The germline gives CDR1 DFQATT, CDR2 SNEGSKA (reference sequence). CDR3 coding DNA: TGCAGTGCGAAAACAGGGGGCGCCGAAGAAAAACTGTTTTTT. It encodes CSAKTGGAEEKLFF.

This sequence joins TRBV15 and TRBJ1-4; TRBD1 matches at 7 bases. This CDR3 comprises 13 residues. The V gene's germline CDR1 is LNHNV and CDR2 YYDKDF (reference sequence). V was clipped by 6 bases and J by 8 bases; unmatched bases: 6. As DNA, the CDR3 is TGTGCCACCAGGGGGACAGTATACGAAAAACTGTTTTTT. This codes for CATRGTVYEKLFF.

The J gene is TRBJ2-2, the V gene TRBV7-3; D gene uncertain. V was pared by 5 bases and J by 4 bases, with 8 bases between. This CDR3 contains 13 residues. Germline V lookup: CDR1 SGHTA, CDR2 FQGTGA. The CDR3 sequence is CASSIDLTGELFF. The CDR3 nucleotides read TGTGCCAGCAGCATCGACCTCACCGGGGAGCTGTTTTTT.

The rearrangement joins TRBV4-2 to TRBJ2-2; TRBD1 matches at 9 bases. The CDR3 is 16 amino acids. V dropped 2 bases and J dropped 2; count of bases not matched to a gene: 3. Germline CDR1 LGHNA, CDR2 YNFKEQ. CDR3 DNA sequence: TGTGCCAGCAGCCAAAAGGGACAGGGAAACACCGGGGAGCTGTTTTTT. The encoded protein is CASSQKGQGNTGELFF.

This rearrangement joins TRBV4-1 to TRBJ1-1; no clear D gene. V was pared by 0 bases and J by 5 bases, with 16 bases between. The length of the CDR3 is 16 residues. Germline CDR1 reads MGHRA; CDR2 reads YSYEKL. The CDR3 coding sequence is TGCGCCAGCAGCCAAGATCCGCGGACCTCCGGGACTGAAGCTTTCTTT. Encoded protein: CASSQDPRTSGTEAFF.

This clonotype occurred a few times. The gene calls are TRBV6-6 and TRBJ1-5; possibly TRBD1 for D (5 bases). The CDR3 is made up of 14 amino acids. Trimming removed 6 bases from V and 5 bases from J, with 14 bases in between. Germline CDR1 reads MNHNY; CDR2 reads SVGAGI (reference sequence). DNA of the CDR3: TGTGCCAGCAGCCCGACAGCGTCCGATCAGCCCCAGCATTTT. As protein: CASSPTASDQPQHF.

This clonotype was seen a handful of times. This sequence joins TRBV6-2 or TRBV6-3 and TRBJ2-7; D unclear. This CDR3 spans 16 amino acids. Germline CDR1 is MNHEY and CDR2 is SVGEGT. Trimming left V 0 bases short and J 2 bases short, with 14 bases between. The CDR3 DNA is TGTGCCAGCAGTTACTCGGGTTCGACATTAACCTACGAGCAGTACTTC. This translates into CASSYSGSTLTYEQYF.